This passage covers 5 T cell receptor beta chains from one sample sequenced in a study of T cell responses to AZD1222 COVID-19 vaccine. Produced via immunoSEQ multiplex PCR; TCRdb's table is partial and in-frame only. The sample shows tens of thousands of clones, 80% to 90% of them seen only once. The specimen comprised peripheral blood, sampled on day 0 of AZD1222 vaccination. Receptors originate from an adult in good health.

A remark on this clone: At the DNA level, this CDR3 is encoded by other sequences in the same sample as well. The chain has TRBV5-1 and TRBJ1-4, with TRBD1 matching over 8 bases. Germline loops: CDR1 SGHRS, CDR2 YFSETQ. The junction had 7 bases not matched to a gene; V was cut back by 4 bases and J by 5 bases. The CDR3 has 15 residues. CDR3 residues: CASSPGQGQNEKLFF. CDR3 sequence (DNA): TGCGCCAGCAGCCCAGGACAGGGTCAAAATGAAAAACTGTTTTTT.

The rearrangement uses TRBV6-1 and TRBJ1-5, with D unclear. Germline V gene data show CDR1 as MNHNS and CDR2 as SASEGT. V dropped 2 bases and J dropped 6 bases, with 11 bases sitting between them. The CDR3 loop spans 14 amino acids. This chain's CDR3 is CASSELKGIQPQHF. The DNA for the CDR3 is TGTGCCAGCAGTGAATTGAAAGGGATTCAGCCCCAGCATTTT.

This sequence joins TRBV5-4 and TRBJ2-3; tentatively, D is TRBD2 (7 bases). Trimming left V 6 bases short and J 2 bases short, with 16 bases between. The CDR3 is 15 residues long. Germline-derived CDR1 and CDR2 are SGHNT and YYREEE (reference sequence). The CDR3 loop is CASNPGRGATDTQYF. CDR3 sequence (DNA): TGTGCCAGCAACCCGGGTCGGGGGGCCACAGATACGCAGTATTTT.

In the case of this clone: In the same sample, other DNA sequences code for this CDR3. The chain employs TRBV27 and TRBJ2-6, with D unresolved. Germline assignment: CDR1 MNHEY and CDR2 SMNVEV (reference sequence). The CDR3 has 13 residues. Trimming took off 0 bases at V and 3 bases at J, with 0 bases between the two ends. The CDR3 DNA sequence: TGTGCCAGCAGTTTATCTGGGGCCAACGTCCTGACTTTC. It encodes CASSLSGANVLTF.

CDR3 sequence reads: CASSWVDGQTYEQYF. The CDR3 nucleotides are TGTGCCAGCAGCTGGGTGGATGGACAAACCTACGAGCAGTACTTC. The genes are TRBV11-2 and TRBJ2-7; a weak D match, TRBD1 (5 bases). The CDR3 is 15 amino acids. Germline lookup yields CDR1 SGHAT and CDR2 FQNNGV. V lost 4 bases and J lost 2, with 15 bases in between.